A single sample gave rise to the 20 T cell receptor beta chains below, sequenced in a study of T cell changes during pregnancy in multiple sclerosis. Produced via immunoSEQ multiplex PCR; TCRdb's table is partial and in-frame only. Among more than 45,000 clones listed, 85% to 95% were seen once. The specimen was CD8+ T cells from peripheral blood mononuclear cells, collected in the second trimester of pregnancy. Receptors were obtained from a female donor with multiple sclerosis, enrolled in a pregnancy study.

The rearrangement links TRBV2 to TRBJ2-7, with a tentative D call TRBD1 (5 bases). Germline assignment: CDR1 SNHLY and CDR2 FYNNEI. V lost 4 bases and J lost 4, with 5 bases in between. The CDR3 totals 11 residues. The CDR3 sequence is CASSGQYEQYF. CDR3 nucleotides: TGTGCCAGCAGTGGACAGTACGAGCAGTACTTC.

The chain is built from TRBV4-1 and TRBJ2-7; tentatively, D is TRBD2 (6 bases). Trimming pared 1 base from V and 5 bases from J, leaving 12 bases between. The V gene's germline CDR1 is MGHRA and CDR2 YSYEKL. The CDR3 consists of 14 residues. The DNA for the CDR3 is TGCGCCAGCAGCCAAGCCAGCGGGTGGGACGAGCAGTACTTC. This translates into CASSQASGWDEQYF.

The V call is TRBV6-4, the J call TRBJ1-2; 11 bases fit TRBD1. Germline V CDR1 and CDR2: MRHNA, SNTAGT. With 4 bases clipped from V and 8 bases from J, the junction kept 9 bases outside the gene matches. This CDR3 is 15 amino acids long. As DNA, the CDR3 is TGTGCCAGCAGTGCCGATGGACAGGGGGCTGGCGGCTACACCTTC. Translation: CASSADGQGAGGYTF.

This clone was seen just once. This chain links TRBV27 with TRBJ1-5; D remains ambiguous. V was clipped by 4 bases and J by 0 bases, with 19 bases between them. This CDR3 has 18 residues. Germline V gene sequence: CDR1 MNHEY, CDR2 SMNVEV (reference sequence). This CDR3 reads CASSYTPPRRYSNQPQHF. CDR3 coding DNA: TGTGCCAGCAGTTATACCCCTCCCAGGAGGTATAGCAATCAGCCCCAGCATTTT.

V and J are TRBV4-2 and TRBJ2-1; 10 bases line up with TRBD2. The junction had 5 bases not matched to a gene; V was cut back by 1 base and J by 8 bases. The CDR3 sequence is 15 residues long. Germline lookup yields CDR1 LGHNA and CDR2 YNFKEQ. Written as DNA, the CDR3 is TGTGCCAGCAGCCAAGTGGTAGCGGGGGGCGATGAGCAGTTCTTC. It yields the protein CASSQVVAGGDEQFF.

V usage is TRBV4-2 and J usage is TRBJ2-3; D is perhaps TRBD2 (7 bases). The CDR3 is 16 residues long. Germline V gene sequence: CDR1 LGHNA, CDR2 YNFKEQ. The V gene lost 0 bases and the J gene lost 5 bases, with 15 bases spanning the gap. The CDR3 DNA follows: TGTGCCAGCAGCCAAGATGCGGGGGCCTTATTAGATACGCAGTATTTT. It yields the protein CASSQDAGALLDTQYF.

The genes are TRBV30 and TRBJ2-7; 7 bases are shared with TRBD1. V was pared by 3 bases and J by 5 bases, with 10 bases of the junction left unmatched. The CDR3 spans 14 residues. From germline, CDR1 is GTSNPN and CDR2 SVGIG (reference sequence). CDR3 amino acids: CAWSTIGGLDEQYF. Here the CDR3 DNA reads TGTGCCTGGAGCACCATAGGGGGCCTGGACGAGCAGTACTTC.

The chain combines TRBV7-9 with TRBJ1-1, with TRBD1 as a possible D gene (5 bases). Germline V gives CDR1 SEHNR, CDR2 FQNEAQ (reference sequence). The CDR3 consists of 14 residues. V was cut by 7 bases and J by 4 bases, with 16 bases left in between. CDR3 sequence (DNA): TGTGCCAGCATCCCATTGGGGGGATCCACTGAAGCTTTCTTT. This translates into CASIPLGGSTEAFF.

The chain links TRBV4-3 to TRBJ1-3; D is perhaps TRBD1 (5 bases). Germline V gene sequence: CDR1 LGHNA, CDR2 YSLEER. V was shortened by 0 bases and J by 3 bases, with 12 bases between the two germline ends. The CDR3 has 16 residues. The CDR3 coding sequence is TGCGCCAGCAGCCAAGATTCGGGGGTTGATGGAAACACCATATATTTT. Amino acids: CASSQDSGVDGNTIYF.

The chain combines TRBV6-1 with TRBJ2-1, with 11 bases aligning to TRBD2. Trimming removed 4 bases from V and 0 bases from J; junction bases left unmatched: 5. The CDR3 consists of 17 residues. Germline loops: CDR1 MNHNS, CDR2 SASEGT. CDR3 amino acids: CASSVSGGAPSYNEQFF. The DNA for the CDR3 is TGTGCCAGCAGTGTTAGCGGGGGGGCCCCCTCCTACAATGAGCAGTTCTTC.

V and J are TRBV7-9 and TRBJ2-3, with D possibly matching TRBD2 (6 bases). Germline CDR1 reads SEHNR; CDR2 reads FQNEAQ (reference sequence). The CDR3 contains 19 residues. V gave up 5 bases and J gave up 6 bases, with 30 bases separating them. CDR3 coding DNA: TGTGCCAGCAGCGCCCCGGAGACCACCGGACTACTCCAGAGGGATACGCAGTATTTT. This translates into CASSAPETTGLLQRDTQYF.

The rearrangement joins TRBV6-4 to TRBJ2-3; no definite D call. From germline, CDR1 is MRHNA and CDR2 SNTAGT. Trimming took 2 bases from V and 3 from J, leaving 9 bases between them. The CDR3 covers 14 residues. The chain's CDR3 is CASSDDSETDTQYF. In nucleotides, the CDR3 is TGTGCCAGCAGTGACGATAGTGAGACAGATACGCAGTATTTT.

The chain links TRBV2 to TRBJ1-6, with D unclear. The germline gives CDR1 SNHLY, CDR2 FYNNEI. The CDR3 covers 15 residues. With 6 bases removed from V and 5 bases from J, the gap between germline ends came to 14 bases. The DNA of the CDR3 is TGTGCCAGCAGACACCTTCCCCAGGATAATTCACCCCTCCACTTT. It translates to CASRHLPQDNSPLHF.

The gene calls are TRBV6-1 and TRBJ2-2; D perhaps matches TRBD2 (6 bases). V lost 0 bases and J 6 bases, leaving 14 bases between the germline ends. From germline, CDR1 is MNHNS and CDR2 SASEGT. CDR3 length equals 16 residues. The CDR3 loop reads CASSEARGIKAGELFF. CDR3 sequence (DNA): TGTGCCAGCAGTGAAGCGCGGGGAATCAAGGCCGGGGAGCTGTTTTTT.

V gene TRBV7-9 combines with J gene TRBJ2-1; 12 positions match TRBD1. Germline V lookup: CDR1 SEHNR, CDR2 FQNEAQ (reference sequence). The CDR3 is made up of 15 amino acids. The junction had 6 bases not matched to a gene; V was cut back by 4 bases and J by 8 bases. The CDR3 loop reads CASSSGQGALDEQFF. The CDR3 bases are TGTGCCAGCAGCTCGGGACAGGGGGCGCTTGATGAGCAGTTCTTC.

This sequence joins TRBV4-3 and TRBJ1-2; D unclear. V gave up 0 bases and J gave up 3 bases, with 17 bases separating them. The CDR3 sequence is 17 residues long. CDR1 is LGHNA and CDR2 is YSLEER in the germline V gene. The DNA for the CDR3 is TGCGCCAGCAGCCAAGATCGATGGGAGTATGAGCACTATGGCTACACCTTC. Encoded protein: CASSQDRWEYEHYGYTF.

The chain's CDR3 is CASSKHTNSPLHF. CDR3 nucleotides: TGTGCCAGCAGTAAACATACCAATTCACCCCTCCACTTT. V is TRBV27 and J is TRBJ1-6; no reliable D call. The CDR3 length is 13 residues. The V gene's germline CDR1 is MNHEY and CDR2 SMNVEV (reference sequence). The V end was cut by 5 bases, the J end by 7 bases, with 9 bases between.

The rearrangement uses TRBV7-3 and TRBJ2-3; possibly TRBD2 for D (5 bases). The CDR3 loop spans 14 amino acids. Germline CDR1 is SGHTA and CDR2 is FQGTGA. The V and J ends lost 3 bases and 5 bases respectively, with 12 bases between them. CDR3 nucleotides: TGTGCCAGCAGCTTTGGGCCGAGGGTAGATACGCAGTATTTT. Its protein is CASSFGPRVDTQYF.

The chain couples TRBV19 to TRBJ1-5, with no clear D. Trimming removed 4 bases from V and 7 bases from J, with 11 bases in between. This CDR3 has 13 residues. Germline CDR1 reads LNHDA; CDR2 reads SQIVND (reference sequence). CDR3 protein: CASSTGLAQPQHF. In nucleotides, the CDR3 is TGTGCCAGTAGTACCGGACTTGCCCAGCCCCAGCATTTT.

This rearrangement joins TRBV5-1 to TRBJ2-7; D possibly corresponds to TRBD1 (6 bases). Trimming left V 3 bases short and J 0 bases short, with 13 bases between. The CDR3 sequence is 15 residues long. The germline gives CDR1 SGHRS, CDR2 YFSETQ. The CDR3 DNA reads as TGCGCCAGCAGCTCCGGACAGACTCTCTCCTACGAGCAGTACTTC. It translates to CASSSGQTLSYEQYF.